This entry lists 17 T cell receptor beta chains sequenced from one sample in a study of cytomegalovirus exposure and HLA in healthy donors (TCRdb year 2017). Receptor amplification or capture employed the immunoSEQ multiplex PCR assay. TCRdb limited this immuneACCESS table to in-frame rearrangements with V and J called. A share of clones is missing; checked studies link under half to unresolved V genes, and the rest is unexplained. Counted in this sample were some 150,000 clones; about 91% of them appeared once. Over 6.5% of the sample is taken by the ten largest. Material: PBMCs. The source is a woman aged 18 to 35 in good health and CMV-seropositive.

The DNA of the CDR3 is TGTGCCAGCAGCGTATATGGTAGCGGGAGAGGGTATGAGCAGTTCTTC. Translation gives CASSVYGSGRGYEQFF. The genes are TRBV9 and TRBJ2-1; 9 bases match TRBD2. The CDR3 contains 16 residues. Unmatched junction bases numbered 10, after V lost 1 base and J lost 8 bases. Germline CDR1 reads SGDLS; CDR2 reads YYNGEE.

This rearrangement joins TRBV7-9 to TRBJ2-6; no clear D. The germline gives CDR1 SEHNR, CDR2 FQNEAQ (reference sequence). The CDR3 loop spans 14 amino acids. Trimming took 2 bases from V and 1 from J, leaving 3 bases between them. In DNA form, the CDR3 reads TGTGCCAGCAGCTTACAGTCTGGGGCCAACGTCCTGACTTTC. Residues: CASSLQSGANVLTF.

The chain has TRBV28 and TRBJ2-3; weak D call: TRBD2 (6 bases). Germline-derived CDR1 and CDR2 are MDHEN and SYDVKM. The CDR3 covers 15 residues. Trimming stripped 2 bases from V and 3 bases from J, with 12 bases between. This chain's CDR3 is CASSLGRGATDTQYF. CDR3 DNA: TGTGCCAGCAGTTTAGGGCGGGGTGCTACAGATACGCAGTATTTT.

The chain combines TRBV11-1 with TRBJ2-2; maybe TRBD1 (6 bases). Trimming stripped 7 bases from V and 5 bases from J, with 17 bases between. From germline, CDR1 is SGHAT and CDR2 FQDESV (reference sequence). The CDR3 length is 15 residues. The CDR3 sequence: CASIKTGNPTGELFF. The CDR3 nucleotides read TGTGCCAGCATCAAAACAGGGAACCCTACCGGGGAGCTGTTTTTT.

The chain uses TRBV10-3 and TRBJ2-3; 8 bases align to TRBD1. The CDR3 has 16 residues. The V segment lost 3 bases and the J segment 4 bases; nucleotides outside the gene matches: 9. Germline CDR1 reads ENHRY; CDR2 reads SYGVKD. The DNA of the CDR3 is TGTGCCATCAGTGAATTTGGACAGGGTAGTGCAGATACGCAGTATTTT. Protein: CAISEFGQGSADTQYF.

This chain uses TRBV7-9 with TRBJ2-7; 10 nucleotides align to TRBD2. Germline V lookup: CDR1 SEHNR, CDR2 FQNEAQ (reference sequence). V trimming: 3 bases; J trimming: 2 bases; junction bases outside the gene matches: 4. The CDR3 contains 15 residues. The CDR3 nucleotides are TGTGCCAGCAGCTTTCTAGCGGGGGCCGCCTACGAGCAGTACTTC. Its translation is CASSFLAGAAYEQYF.

J is TRBJ1-2 and V is TRBV28; possibly TRBD1 for D (5 bases). The germline V gene encodes CDR1 MDHEN and CDR2 SYDVKM. With 4 bases removed from V and 2 bases from J, the gap between germline ends came to 11 bases. This CDR3 contains 14 residues. The CDR3 region is CASSSFGANYGYTF. The DNA of the CDR3 is TGTGCCAGCAGTTCTTTTGGGGCAAACTATGGCTACACCTTC.

This clone is a singleton in its sample. This chain joins TRBV28 and TRBJ2-6; D is unclear. V lost 5 bases to trimming and J lost 1 base, with 6 bases between them. There are 14 residues in the CDR3. Germline V gene data show CDR1 as MDHEN and CDR2 as SYDVKM. The CDR3 bases are TGTGCCAGCAGTGACAAGTCTGGGGCCAACGTCCTGACTTTC. Translated, it gives CASSDKSGANVLTF.

The chain has TRBV5-1 and TRBJ2-7; perhaps TRBD1 as D (6 bases). Trimming left V 5 bases short and J 1 base short, with 16 bases between. CDR3 length: 15 residues. Germline lookup yields CDR1 SGHRS and CDR2 YFSETQ. The CDR3 DNA sequence: TGCGCCAGCAGAAATACAGGGACGGGTTCCTACGAGCAGTACTTC. The encoded protein is CASRNTGTGSYEQYF. The variable domain in full, completed from reference TRBV5-1 and TRBJ2-7, reads KAGVTQTPRYLIKTRGQQVTLSCSPISGHRSVSWYQQTPGQGLQFLFEYFSETQRNKGNFPGRFSGRQFSNSRSEMNVSTLELGDSALYLCASRNTGTGSYEQYFGPGTRLTVT.

The rearrangement uses TRBV5-1 and TRBJ2-1; 9 nucleotides match TRBD2. V was pared by 8 bases and J by 2 bases, with 8 bases of the junction left unmatched. Germline values: CDR1 SGHRS, CDR2 YFSETQ. The CDR3 is made up of 15 amino acids. The CDR3 nucleotides read TGCGCCAGTAAGAGTGCGGGGGGGACCTACAATGAGCAGTTCTTC. Protein: CASKSAGGTYNEQFF.

The chain carries TRBV19 and TRBJ1-6; TRBD1 matches at 10 bases. The CDR3 spans 17 residues. From germline, CDR1 is LNHDA and CDR2 SQIVND (reference sequence). After removal of 5 bases from V and 0 bases from J, the junction contained 4 bases not matched to a gene. CDR3 residues: CASSVRDRGSYNSPLHF. CDR3 in DNA: TGTGCCAGTAGTGTTCGGGACAGGGGCTCCTATAATTCACCCCTCCACTTT.

As to this clone: The junction and the germline gene differ at one end; a read error may be behind it. The chain employs TRBV7-7 and TRBJ1-5, with no clear D. CDR3 length equals 13 residues. The germline V gene encodes CDR1 SSHAT and CDR2 FNYEAQ (reference sequence). The CDR3 sequence is CASSLGTDQPQHF. Written as DNA, the CDR3 is TGTGCTAGCAGCTTAGGTACGGATCAGCCCCAGCATTTT.

The rearrangement joins TRBV5-4 to TRBJ1-2, with 8 bases aligning to TRBD1. J was trimmed by 2 bases and V by 3 bases; bases with no gene match: 0. CDR1 and CDR2 (germline): SGHNT, YYREEE (reference sequence). The CDR3 extends over 13 amino acids. The chain's CDR3 is CASSWTGNYGYTF. The CDR3 coding sequence is TGTGCCAGCAGCTGGACAGGGAACTATGGCTACACCTTC.

The chain joins TRBV27 to TRBJ2-1; D is possibly TRBD2 (6 bases). V was pared by 1 base and J by 5 bases, with 12 bases between. The CDR3 is 15 amino acids. Germline V gene data show CDR1 as MNHEY and CDR2 as SMNVEV (reference sequence). The CDR3 coding sequence is TGTGCCAGCAGTTTATGGGGGGAAAGGGACAATGAGCAGTTCTTC. Protein sequence: CASSLWGERDNEQFF.

The genes are TRBV5-1 and TRBJ2-2, with TRBD1 matching 8 bases. V lost 4 bases, J lost 3 bases, and 5 bases stayed unmatched. The CDR3 extends over 15 amino acids. The germline V gene encodes CDR1 SGHRS and CDR2 YFSETQ. The chain's CDR3 is CASSPGQGDTGELFF. The DNA for the CDR3 is TGCGCCAGCAGCCCTGGACAGGGTGACACCGGGGAGCTGTTTTTT.

The CDR3 nucleotides are TGTGCCAGCAGCCTAGCGGGGGCTGGGACCCAGTACTTC. Protein product: CASSLAGAGTQYF. The rearrangement links TRBV5-6 to TRBJ2-5; 10 bases line up with TRBD2. CDR3 length: 13 amino acids. Unmatched junction bases numbered 4, after V lost 4 bases and J lost 7 bases. CDR1 and CDR2 (germline): SGHDT, YYEEEE.

The chain combines TRBV7-9 with TRBJ2-2; D gene uncertain. The CDR3 is 15 amino acids. Trimming shortened V by 8 bases and J by 2 bases, and 15 bases separated the two germline ends. The germline V gene encodes CDR1 SEHNR and CDR2 FQNEAQ (reference sequence). CDR3 region: CASRPPGYNTGELFF. CDR3 coding DNA: TGTGCCAGCCGCCCCCCCGGGTACAACACCGGGGAGCTGTTTTTT.